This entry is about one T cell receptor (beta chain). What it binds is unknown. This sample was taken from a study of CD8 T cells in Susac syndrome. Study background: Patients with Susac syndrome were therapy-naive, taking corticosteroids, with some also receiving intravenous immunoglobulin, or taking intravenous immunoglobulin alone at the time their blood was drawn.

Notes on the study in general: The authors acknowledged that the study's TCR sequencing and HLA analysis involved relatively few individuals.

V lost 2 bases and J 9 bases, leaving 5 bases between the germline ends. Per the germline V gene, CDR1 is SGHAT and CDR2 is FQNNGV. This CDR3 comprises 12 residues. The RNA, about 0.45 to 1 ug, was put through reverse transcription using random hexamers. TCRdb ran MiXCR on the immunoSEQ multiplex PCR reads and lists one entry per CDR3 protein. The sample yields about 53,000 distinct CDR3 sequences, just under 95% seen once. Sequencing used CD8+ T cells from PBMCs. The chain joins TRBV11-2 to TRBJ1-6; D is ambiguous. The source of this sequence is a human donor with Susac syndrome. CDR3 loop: CASSLPSSPLHF. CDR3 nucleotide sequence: TGTGCCAGCAGCTTACCAAGTTCACCCCTCCACTTT.